This TCR beta chain was recorded in a study of siplizumab effects on memory and regulatory T cells. The method was immunoSEQ multiplex PCR; TCRdb's version includes in-frame clones alone and lacks a portion of them. Among some 100,000 clones listed, under 95% were seen once. General observations from the study: Unstimulated subset assignment was obtained for only a minor fraction of alloreactive clones.

Concerning this clone itself: Its antigen is still unknown.

V lost 6 bases, J lost 4 bases, and 9 bases lay in between. CDR3 length equals 12 residues. Germline CDR1 and CDR2: SGHVS and FNYEAQ. Sequencing was done on a sample of Tregs sorted from blood. The clonotype comes from a human donor in good health. The chain links TRBV7-6 to TRBJ2-5, with unresolved D. CDR3 DNA: TGTGCCAGCAGGGGATCTGGAGAGACCCAGTACTTC. Translating it yields CASRGSGETQYF. Variable domain in full (rest from reference TRBV7-6 and TRBJ2-5): GAGVSQSPRYKVTKRGQDVALRCDPISGHVSLYWYRQALGQGPEFLTYFNYEAQQDKSGLPNDRFSAERPEGSISTLTIQRTEQRDSAMYRCASRGSGETQYFGPGTRLLVL.